A single sample gave rise to the 11 T cell receptor beta chains below, sequenced in a study of blood T cell repertoires in COVID-19. Repertoires were generated with immunoSEQ multiplex PCR, while TCRdb's copy carries only in-frame clones and drops some. The sample consists of some 67,000 clones, approximately 90% of them appearing once. The sample consisted of peripheral blood. The origin of the receptors is a woman younger than 30 with acute or convalescent COVID-19.

The chain links TRBV10-3 to TRBJ2-7; possible D gene TRBD1, 6 bases. The CDR3 extends over 14 amino acids. CDR1 and CDR2 from the germline V gene are ENHRY and SYGVKD. V was trimmed by 6 bases and J by 5 bases, leaving 17 bases between them. For the CDR3, the DNA is TGTGCCATCAGACTAGGACAGTCGTCCAACGAGCAGTACTTC. It specifies CAIRLGQSSNEQYF.

This clone was observed a single time. The rearrangement links TRBV10-3 to TRBJ1-1; D possibly corresponds to TRBD1 (5 bases). Germline V gene lookup returns CDR1 ENHRY and CDR2 SYGVKD. V lost 10 bases and J lost 4, with 19 bases in between. This CDR3 region has 14 residues. The DNA of the CDR3 is TGTGCCACAGGAATAGGGGAAATGAGCACTGAAGCTTTCTTT. This gives the protein CATGIGEMSTEAFF.

Written as DNA, the CDR3 is TGTGCCAGCAATACGAAGCGGGGGGCCCACAATGAGCAGTTCTTC. Translating it yields CASNTKRGAHNEQFF. The V gene is TRBV5-8, the J gene TRBJ2-1; 9 bases are shared with TRBD2. This CDR3 contains 15 residues. V gave up 6 bases and J gave up 5 bases; unmatched junction bases: 9. Germline V gives CDR1 SGHTS, CDR2 YDEGEE. Full variable domain (remainder filled in from reference TRBV5-8 and TRBJ2-1): EAGVTQSPTHLIKTRGQQATLRCSPISGHTSVYWYQQALGLGLQFLLWYDEGEERNRGNFPPRFSGRQFPNYSSELNVNALELEDSALYLCASNTKRGAHNEQFFGPGTRLTVL.

The chain is built from TRBV23-1 and TRBJ2-1, with 9 positions matching TRBD1. TRBV23-1 is classed as an ORF, of uncertain function. The CDR3 covers 13 residues. Trimming cost V 2 bases and J 14 bases; bases outside gene matches: 7. CDR3 region: CASSQRDRAMEFF. Here the CDR3 DNA reads TGCGCCAGCAGTCAACGGGACAGGGCAATGGAGTTCTTC.

The chain carries TRBV15 and TRBJ2-7; D is possibly TRBD1 (5 bases). The length of the CDR3 is 15 residues. The V gene lost 4 bases and the J gene lost 0 bases, with 13 bases spanning the gap. Germline V lookup: CDR1 LNHNV, CDR2 YYDKDF (reference sequence). The CDR3 spells CATSTSGKSSYEQYF. The CDR3 DNA follows: TGTGCCACCAGCACCTCAGGGAAAAGCTCCTACGAGCAGTACTTC. Full variable domain (outside the CDR3, taken from reference TRBV15 and TRBJ2-7): DAMVIQNPRYQVTQFGKPVTLSCSQTLNHNVMYWYQQKSSQAPKLLFHYYDKDFNNEADTPDNFQSRRPNTSFCFLDIRSPGLGDTAMYLCATSTSGKSSYEQYFGPGTRLTVT.

The gene calls are TRBV11-3 and TRBJ2-3; 9 nucleotides match TRBD1. V shed 5 bases and J 4 bases; nucleotides not matched to a gene: 4. Per germline, CDR1 SGHNT and CDR2 YENEEA. The CDR3 has 14 residues. CDR3 DNA: TGTGCCAGCAGCCCGGGACAGGGATCAGATACGCAGTATTTT. Translated, it gives CASSPGQGSDTQYF.

The J gene is TRBJ1-2, the V gene TRBV5-4; D gene unclear. Germline V gene data show CDR1 as SGHNT and CDR2 as YYREEE (reference sequence). This CDR3 is built from 15 residues. Trimming removed 1 base from V and 7 bases from J, with 17 bases in between. CDR3 in amino acids: CASSLSPGRNIGYTF. The CDR3 nucleotides read TGTGCCAGCAGCTTGTCGCCCGGGAGGAACATTGGCTACACCTTC.

This chain joins TRBV29-1 and TRBJ2-5; D not resolved. CDR1 and CDR2 (germline): SQVTM, ANQGSEA. Trimming removed 1 base at V and 6 bases at J, with 9 bases between. This CDR3 contains 12 residues. CDR3 region: CSVEAILKTQYF. The CDR3 DNA sequence: TGCAGCGTTGAAGCTATTTTGAAGACCCAGTACTTC.

This rearrangement joins TRBV7-2 to TRBJ2-5, with D possibly being TRBD1 (7 bases). Deletions cut 4 bases from V and 5 bases from J, with 14 bases between. The CDR3 covers 14 residues. Germline V gene sequence: CDR1 SGHTA, CDR2 FQGNSA. In DNA form, the CDR3 reads TGTGCCAGCAGCTACCAGGGGGGTAGGGAGACCCAGTACTTC. Translation gives CASSYQGGRETQYF.

V gene TRBV6-5 combines with J gene TRBJ1-1; TRBD1 matches 10 bases. V lost 0 bases, J lost 7 bases, and 8 bases stayed unmatched. The germline CDR1 and CDR2 sequences are MNHEY and SVGAGI. The CDR3 sequence is 16 residues long. The CDR3: CASSYSGRDRGDEAFF. CDR3 in DNA: TGTGCCAGCAGTTACTCCGGCCGGGACAGGGGAGATGAAGCTTTCTTT.

This clone was counted a single time. This sequence joins TRBV5-6 and TRBJ2-5; 11 bases line up with TRBD2. J lost 4 bases, V lost 6 bases, and 11 bases had no gene match. The CDR3 covers 16 residues. Germline V gene data show CDR1 as SGHDT and CDR2 as YYEEEE. CDR3 residues: CASTQGLAALGETQYF. DNA of the CDR3: TGTGCCAGCACCCAGGGACTAGCGGCCTTGGGAGAGACCCAGTACTTC.